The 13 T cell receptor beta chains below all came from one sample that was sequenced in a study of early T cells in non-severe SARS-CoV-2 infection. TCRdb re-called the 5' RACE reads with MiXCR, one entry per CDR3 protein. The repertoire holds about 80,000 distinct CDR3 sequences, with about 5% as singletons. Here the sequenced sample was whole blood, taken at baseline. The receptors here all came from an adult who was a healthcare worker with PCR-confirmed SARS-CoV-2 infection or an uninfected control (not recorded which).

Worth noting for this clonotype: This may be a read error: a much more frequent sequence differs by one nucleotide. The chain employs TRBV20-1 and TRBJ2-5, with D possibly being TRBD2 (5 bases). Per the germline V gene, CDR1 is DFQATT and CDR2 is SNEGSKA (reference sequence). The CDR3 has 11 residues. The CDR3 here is CSGEHQEIQYF. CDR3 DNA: TGCAGCGGGGAGCACCAAGAGATCCAGTACTTC.

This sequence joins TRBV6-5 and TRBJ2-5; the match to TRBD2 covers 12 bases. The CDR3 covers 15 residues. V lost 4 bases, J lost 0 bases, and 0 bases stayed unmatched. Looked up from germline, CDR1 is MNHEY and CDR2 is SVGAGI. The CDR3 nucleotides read TGTGCCAGCAGTTCTAGCGGGAGGGACCAAGAGACCCAGTACTTC. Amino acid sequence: CASSSSGRDQETQYF.

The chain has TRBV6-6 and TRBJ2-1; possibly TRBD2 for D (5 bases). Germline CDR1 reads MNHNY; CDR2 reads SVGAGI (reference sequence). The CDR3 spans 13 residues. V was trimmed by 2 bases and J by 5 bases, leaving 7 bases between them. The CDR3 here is CASSYGSNNEQFF. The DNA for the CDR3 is TGTGCCAGCAGTTACGGGAGCAACAATGAGCAGTTCTTC.

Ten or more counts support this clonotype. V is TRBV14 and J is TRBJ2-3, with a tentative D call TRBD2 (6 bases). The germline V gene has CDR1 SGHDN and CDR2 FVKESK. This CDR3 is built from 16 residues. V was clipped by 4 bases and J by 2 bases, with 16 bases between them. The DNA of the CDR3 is TGTGCCAGCAGCCCCCTGGAGGGGAAGGCCACAGATACGCAGTATTTT. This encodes CASSPLEGKATDTQYF.

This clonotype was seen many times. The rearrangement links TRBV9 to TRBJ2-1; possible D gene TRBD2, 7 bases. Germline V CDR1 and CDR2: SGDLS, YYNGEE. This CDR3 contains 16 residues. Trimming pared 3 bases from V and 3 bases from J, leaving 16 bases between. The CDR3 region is CASSEGEGLFYNEQFF. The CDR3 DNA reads TGTGCCAGCAGCGAGGGGGAGGGCCTCTTCTACAATGAGCAGTTCTTC.

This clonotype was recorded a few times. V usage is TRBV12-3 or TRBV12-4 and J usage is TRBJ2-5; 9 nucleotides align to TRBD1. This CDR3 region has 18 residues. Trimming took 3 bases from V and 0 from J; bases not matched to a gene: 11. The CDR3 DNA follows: TGTGCCAGCAGTTTCGGGACAGGGCGACCTTCCAACCAAGAGACCCAGTACTTC. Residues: CASSFGTGRPSNQETQYF.

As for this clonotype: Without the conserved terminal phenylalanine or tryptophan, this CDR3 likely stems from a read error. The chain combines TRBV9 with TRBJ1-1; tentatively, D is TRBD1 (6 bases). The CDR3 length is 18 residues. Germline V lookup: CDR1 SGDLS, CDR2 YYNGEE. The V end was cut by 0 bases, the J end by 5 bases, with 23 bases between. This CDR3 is CASSVGPLPQGKGTEAFS. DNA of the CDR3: TGTGCCAGCAGCGTAGGCCCCCTTCCACAGGGTAAAGGGACTGAAGCTTTCTCT.

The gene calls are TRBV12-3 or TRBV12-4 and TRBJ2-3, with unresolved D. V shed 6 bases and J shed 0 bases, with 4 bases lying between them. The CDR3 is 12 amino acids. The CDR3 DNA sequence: TGTGCCAGCAGATCCAGCACAGATACGCAGTATTTT. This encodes CASRSSTDTQYF.

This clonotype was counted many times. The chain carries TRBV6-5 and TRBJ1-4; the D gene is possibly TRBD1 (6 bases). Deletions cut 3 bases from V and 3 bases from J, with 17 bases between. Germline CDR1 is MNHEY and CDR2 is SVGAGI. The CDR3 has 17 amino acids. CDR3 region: CASSYSGRGLSNEKLFF. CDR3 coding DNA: TGTGCCAGCAGTTATTCGGGCAGGGGCTTATCTAATGAAAAACTGTTTTTT.

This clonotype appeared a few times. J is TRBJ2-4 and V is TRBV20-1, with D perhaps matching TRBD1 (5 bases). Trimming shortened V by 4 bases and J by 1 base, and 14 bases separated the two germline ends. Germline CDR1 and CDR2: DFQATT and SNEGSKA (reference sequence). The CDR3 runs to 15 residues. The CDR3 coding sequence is TGCAGTGCTACAAATAGACAGATCGCCAAAAACATTCAGTACTTC. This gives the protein CSATNRQIAKNIQYF.

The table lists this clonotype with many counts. CDR3 protein: CASSSIPEVLSYEQYF. CDR3 DNA: TGTGCCAGCAGCTCCATCCCGGAGGTCCTATCCTACGAGCAGTACTTC. The chain recombines TRBV11-2 with TRBJ2-7, with a tentative D call TRBD2 (5 bases). V was pared by 4 bases and J by 1 base, with 17 bases between. The CDR3 is made up of 16 amino acids. CDR1 and CDR2 (germline): SGHAT, FQNNGV.

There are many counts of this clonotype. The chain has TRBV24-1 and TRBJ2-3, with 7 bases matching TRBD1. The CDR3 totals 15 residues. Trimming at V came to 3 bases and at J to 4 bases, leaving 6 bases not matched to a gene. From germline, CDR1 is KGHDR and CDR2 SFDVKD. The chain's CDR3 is CATSDADRDADTQYF. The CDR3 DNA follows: TGTGCCACCAGTGATGCCGACAGGGACGCAGATACGCAGTATTTT.

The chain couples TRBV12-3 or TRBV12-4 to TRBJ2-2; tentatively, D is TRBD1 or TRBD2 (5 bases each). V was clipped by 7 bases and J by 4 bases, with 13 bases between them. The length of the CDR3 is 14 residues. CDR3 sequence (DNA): TGTGCCAGCACACCCGACGGGGCCACCGGGGAGCTGTTTTTT. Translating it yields CASTPDGATGELFF.